A selection of T cell receptor beta chains follows, all from one sample in a study of T cell responses to AZD1222 COVID-19 vaccine. Data came from immunoSEQ multiplex PCR; TCRdb stores just in-frame clones and leaves some out. The profile covers fewer than 200,000 clones, with around 92% appearing a single time and more than 9% taken by the ten largest. This sample comprised peripheral blood, obtained on day 0 of AZD1222 vaccination. The source is an adult in good health. The CDR3 runs from the conserved cysteine through the conserved F or W. The D gene is left open where the match is weak. Clone sizes are given selectively: once, few, many, or a class where the clone is expanded.

D: .; size: .; J: TRBJ1-1; V: TRBV7-2; DNA: TGTGCCAGCAGCATAGGCCTGAACACTGAAGCTTTCTTT; CDR3: CASSIGLNTEAFF
D: TRBD1; size: .; J: TRBJ1-2; V: TRBV7-9; DNA: TGTGCCACCACGACAGGGAGCGCTAACTATGGCTACACCTTC; CDR3: CATTTGSANYGYTF
D: TRBD1; size: .; J: TRBJ1-3; V: TRBV27; DNA: TGTGCCAGCAGTTCCCAGGGGGGCCCGGGAAACACCATATATTTT; CDR3: CASSSQGGPGNTIYF
D: .; size: .; J: TRBJ2-2; V: TRBV27; DNA: TGTGCCAGCAGTTTATCCTTAGGAGAACTGAACACCGGGGAGCTGTTTTTT; CDR3: CASSLSLGELNTGELFF
D: .; size: .; J: TRBJ1-2; V: TRBV6-5; DNA: TGTGCCAGCCGGGACACGATCTATGGCTACACCTTC; CDR3: CASRDTIYGYTF
D: .; size: .; J: TRBJ2-4; V: TRBV7-2; DNA: TGTGCCAGCAGCGTTGGGGAAAACATTCAGTACTTC; CDR3: CASSVGENIQYF
D: TRBD1; size: .; J: TRBJ2-7; V: TRBV18; DNA: TGTGCCAGCTCACCTCGACAGGGGGCAGACGAGCAGTACTTC; CDR3: CASSPRQGADEQYF
D: TRBD2; size: .; J: TRBJ2-7; V: TRBV4-2; DNA: TGTGCCAGCAGCCAGGCACTCCTAGCGGGGATCTACGAGCAGTACTTC; CDR3: CASSQALLAGIYEQYF
D: TRBD1; size: .; J: TRBJ1-2; V: TRBV11-2; DNA: TGTGCCAGCAGCGGACAGGGCGGACAGGATAGAGGCTACACCTTC; CDR3: CASSGQGGQDRGYTF
D: .; size: .; J: TRBJ1-2; V: TRBV6-5; DNA: TGTGCCAGCAGTTATGACAGCGAAACAAAGTTCTATGGCTACACCTTC; CDR3: CASSYDSETKFYGYTF
D: .; size: .; J: TRBJ1-5; V: TRBV5-4; DNA: TGTGCCAGCAGCTCGGGCCCCAATCAGCCCCAGCATTTT; CDR3: CASSSGPNQPQHF
D: .; size: .; J: TRBJ2-7; V: TRBV12-5; DNA: TGTGCTAGTGGGATACAGGGTACCATCAACGAGCAGTACTTC; CDR3: CASGIQGTINEQYF
D: .; size: .; J: TRBJ1-1; V: TRBV12-5; DNA: TGTGCTAGTGGTTTGGTACTCGGGGGGAATACTGAAGCTTTCTTT; CDR3: CASGLVLGGNTEAFF
D: .; size: .; J: TRBJ2-7; V: TRBV4-1; DNA: TGCGCCAGCAGCCAAGAGCTCCCCTACGAGCAGTACTTC; CDR3: CASSQELPYEQYF
D: TRBD1; size: .; J: TRBJ1-2; V: TRBV29-1; DNA: TGCAGCGTTGTCGGTTTGATGCAGGGGGATAAGGCCCCATATGGCTACACCTTC; CDR3: CSVVGLMQGDKAPYGYTF
D: .; size: once; J: TRBJ2-3; V: TRBV7-9; DNA: TGTGCCAGCAGCTTAATGGGGGACATGGATACGCAGTATTTT; CDR3: CASSLMGDMDTQYF
D: .; size: .; J: TRBJ1-6; V: TRBV7-2; DNA: TGTGCCAGCAGCTTAGTTAAAAGTCGGCAGGGCTTTAATTCACCCCTCCACTTT; CDR3: CASSLVKSRQGFNSPLHF
D: .; size: .; J: TRBJ1-5; V: TRBV2; DNA: TGTGCCAGCAGTGAAACCCGATCAGGGCGACAGCCCCAGCATTTT; CDR3: CASSETRSGRQPQHF
D: .; size: .; J: TRBJ2-3; V: TRBV6-1; DNA: TGTGCCAGCAGTGAAGTTGGCACAGATACGCAGTATTTT; CDR3: CASSEVGTDTQYF
D: TRBD2; size: .; J: TRBJ2-5; V: TRBV30; DNA: TGTGCCGCCACGCGGGGGGCTGGAGAGACCCAGTACTTC; CDR3: CAATRGAGETQYF
D: TRBD2; size: .; J: TRBJ2-7; V: TRBV5-4; DNA: TGTGCCAGCAGCTTGGGTAGCGGGGAACTATACGAGCAGTACTTC; CDR3: CASSLGSGELYEQYF
D: TRBD2; size: .; J: TRBJ2-1; V: TRBV7-2; DNA: TGTGCCAGCAGCACTAGCGGGTACAATGAGCAGTTCTTC; CDR3: CASSTSGYNEQFF
D: .; size: .; J: TRBJ2-3; V: TRBV10-1; DNA: TGCGCCAGCAGTGAGTCGGTCCTACGGGATACGCAGTATTTT; CDR3: CASSESVLRDTQYF
D: .; size: .; J: TRBJ1-2; V: TRBV3-1/TRBV3-2; DNA: TGTGCCAGCAGCCCAAGCAGGGTTATCAACTATGGCTACACCTTC; CDR3: CASSPSRVINYGYTF